The next 10 T cell receptor beta chains were all read from a single sample in a study of blood T cell repertoires in COVID-19. The table came from immunoSEQ multiplex PCR; TCRdb's copy has only in-frame clones and leaves some out. The sample holds about half a million clones, roughly nine tenths seen once. The specimen sequenced was peripheral blood. Every receptor here comes from a man younger than 35 with COVID-19, enrolled during active disease.

About this clone: This sample also contains other DNA sequences that code for the same CDR3. Here the CDR3 reads CAISESGGSYEQYF. CDR3 DNA sequence: TGTGCCATCAGTGAGTCGGGGGGCTCCTACGAGCAGTACTTC. The chain uses TRBV10-3 and TRBJ2-7; a weak D match, TRBD2 (6 bases). This CDR3 has 14 residues. Germline-derived CDR1 and CDR2 are ENHRY and SYGVKD. V was shortened by 0 bases and J by 0 bases, with 6 bases between the two germline ends.

The DNA of the CDR3 is TGTGCCAGCAGTGAGCGAGGGGGGGCCACCGGGGAGCTGTTTTTT. It translates to CASSERGGATGELFF. This sequence joins TRBV6-4 and TRBJ2-2, with D possibly TRBD2 on 7 matching bases. V was pared by 3 bases and J by 4 bases, with 12 bases between. Germline V gene lookup returns CDR1 MRHNA and CDR2 SNTAGT. This CDR3 spans 15 amino acids.

This sequence joins TRBV9 and TRBJ1-3, with D maybe TRBD1 (6 bases). Between the trimmed V and J ends, which lost 0 bases and 1 base, there was a span of 17 bases. This CDR3 comprises 18 residues. From germline, CDR1 is SGDLS and CDR2 YYNGEE. The CDR3 region has the DNA TGTGCCAGCAGCGTAGAATTGTGGGCAGGGGATTCTGGAAACACCATATATTTT. Protein: CASSVELWAGDSGNTIYF.

This clone was detected once. Other DNA sequences within the sample encode an identical CDR3. This chain joins TRBV6-5 and TRBJ2-1; 8 bases map to TRBD1. The ends lost 6 bases at V and 4 bases at J; junction bases unmatched: 8. The length of the CDR3 is 15 residues. The germline V gene encodes CDR1 MNHEY and CDR2 SVGAGI. CDR3 amino acids: CASSSDRGSYNEQFF. The CDR3 DNA reads as TGTGCCAGCAGCTCAGACAGGGGAAGTTACAATGAGCAGTTCTTC.

J is TRBJ1-5 and V is TRBV18; 7 bases fit TRBD1. The CDR3 is made up of 15 amino acids. Losses at the gene ends were 6 bases for V and 7 bases for J; bases not matched to a gene: 12. Germline-derived CDR1 and CDR2 are KGHSH and LQKENI. CDR3 in DNA: TGTGCCAGCTCCCCCGACATATTACAGGGGCAGCCCCAGCATTTT. It is translated as CASSPDILQGQPQHF.

The rearrangement uses TRBV7-9 and TRBJ1-2; 9 positions match TRBD1. CDR3 size: 13 residues. Trimming took 1 base from V and 7 from J; bases not matched to a gene: 1. Germline CDR1 is SEHNR and CDR2 is FQNEAQ (reference sequence). The CDR3 loop is CASSLGDRVGYTF. In DNA form, the CDR3 reads TGTGCCAGCAGCTTAGGGGACAGGGTTGGCTACACCTTC.

This chain connects TRBV27 to TRBJ2-7; D is perhaps TRBD2 (6 bases). The germline CDR1 and CDR2 sequences are MNHEY and SMNVEV (reference sequence). This CDR3 has 14 residues. Trimming pared 10 bases from V and 9 bases from J, leaving 25 bases between. CDR3 coding DNA: TGTGCCACCAAAGACGGGACTTATACTACGAGGCAGTACTTC. It is translated as CATKDGTYTTRQYF.

The chain joins TRBV15 to TRBJ2-4, with a possible D match to TRBD1 (5 bases). Germline V gene sequence: CDR1 LNHNV, CDR2 YYDKDF (reference sequence). This CDR3 contains 17 residues. The V end was cut by 0 bases, the J end by 0 bases, with 12 bases between. CDR3 sequence reads: CATSRDRQRLAKNIQYF. In DNA form, the CDR3 reads TGTGCCACCAGCAGAGATAGACAGCGACTAGCCAAAAACATTCAGTACTTC.

This rearrangement joins TRBV7-8 to TRBJ1-1; tentative D call: TRBD1 (6 bases). The germline V gene has CDR1 SGHVS and CDR2 FQNEAQ. Between the trimmed V and J ends, which lost 5 bases and 1 base, there was a span of 11 bases. This CDR3 contains 14 residues. The CDR3 region is CASSRGTANTEAFF. The CDR3 DNA reads TGTGCCAGCAGCAGGGGGACCGCGAACACTGAAGCTTTCTTT.

V is TRBV3-1 (or the pseudogene TRBV3-2) and J is TRBJ2-4; 9 bases map to TRBD2. J gave up 15 bases and V 3 bases, and 6 bases lay outside the gene matches. CDR3 size: 12 residues. Germline V gene data show CDR1 as LGHDT and CDR2 as YNNKEL (reference sequence). The CDR3 reads CASSHSGTSLYF. The CDR3 DNA sequence: TGTGCCAGCAGCCACTCCGGGACTAGCTTGTACTTC.